This T cell receptor beta chain came from a study of graft-versus-host responses after intestinal transplantation. Study details: Transplant recipients had multivisceral, liver-intestinal, or isolated intestinal grafts. Uniformly, recipients were administered anti-thymocyte globulin induction with subsequent tacrolimus and steroids for roughly three years.

Method: immunoSEQ multiplex PCR; TCRdb's copy keeps in-frame clones and lacks some. Of over 100,000 clones listed, roughly 93% are singletons. About this clone: No antigen is known for it.

The CDR3 is 16 residues long. The germline gives CDR1 MNHNY, CDR2 SVGAGI (reference sequence). Trimming removed 7 bases from V and 0 bases from J; junction bases left unmatched: 10. Overall study findings and caveats: GvH clones appeared in recipient marrow, some first in ileum or blood.

The starting material was unstimulated CD4+ T cells sorted from spleen or lymph node cells, obtained before intestinal transplant. The chain is built from TRBV6-6 and TRBJ1-1, with 8 positions matching TRBD1. The receptor was isolated from a human donor who received an intestinal transplant. The CDR3 DNA reads TGTGCCAGCACCCTATCCGACAGGGGAATGAACACTGAAGCTTTCTTT. The encoded protein is CASTLSDRGMNTEAFF.